This TCR beta chain appears in the sequencing data of a study of blood T cell repertoires in COVID-19. Whole-study context: Italy, Spain and the United States were the sources of the convalescent and acute COVID-19 samples. From T cells, B-cell-depleted T cells, or PBMCs came the material, which was cDNA or gDNA.

Authors' data handling: Estimation of nucleated cell counts was performed using reference gene primer amplification. The repertoire was sequenced with immunoSEQ multiplex PCR; TCRdb's copy has only in-frame clones and lacks some. That table supplies the V and J calls and clone size; D and trimming were determined from the DNA. The data show 90,000 to 120,000 clones, more than 70% seen once. The CDR3 has 14 residues. V was clipped by 7 bases and J by 4 bases, with 14 bases between them. Germline assignment: CDR1 MNHEY and CDR2 SVGAGI. Sequencing was done on a sample of peripheral blood. V is TRBV6-5 and J is TRBJ1-3; a weak D match, TRBD1 (6 bases). The receptor's source is a man aged 50 to 59 with active or convalescent COVID-19. The CDR3 is CASKPQGKGNTIYF. The CDR3, as DNA: TGTGCCAGCAAACCACAGGGAAAGGGAAACACCATATATTTT.